The clone carrying this T cell receptor beta chain was recorded many times. This CDR3 has 14 residues. The germline V gene has CDR1 SGDLS and CDR2 YYNGEE. Trimming took 5 bases from V and 6 from J, leaving 15 bases between them. This sample is part of a study of CD8 T cells in ankylosing spondylitis. TCRdb ran MiXCR on the 5' RACE reads and lists one entry per CDR3 protein. The table records approximately 15,000 distinct CDR3 sequences, 2.8% of them present only once. This receptor was obtained from a male donor with ankylosing spondylitis or in good health (not recorded which). Sequenced sample: blood, either unsorted or a sorted T cell fraction (not recorded which). The chain couples TRBV9 to TRBJ2-1; D not resolved. For the CDR3, the DNA is TGTGCCAGCAGTCCCTTAATGCGCTCCAATGAGCAGTTCTTC. It encodes CASSPLMRSNEQFF.